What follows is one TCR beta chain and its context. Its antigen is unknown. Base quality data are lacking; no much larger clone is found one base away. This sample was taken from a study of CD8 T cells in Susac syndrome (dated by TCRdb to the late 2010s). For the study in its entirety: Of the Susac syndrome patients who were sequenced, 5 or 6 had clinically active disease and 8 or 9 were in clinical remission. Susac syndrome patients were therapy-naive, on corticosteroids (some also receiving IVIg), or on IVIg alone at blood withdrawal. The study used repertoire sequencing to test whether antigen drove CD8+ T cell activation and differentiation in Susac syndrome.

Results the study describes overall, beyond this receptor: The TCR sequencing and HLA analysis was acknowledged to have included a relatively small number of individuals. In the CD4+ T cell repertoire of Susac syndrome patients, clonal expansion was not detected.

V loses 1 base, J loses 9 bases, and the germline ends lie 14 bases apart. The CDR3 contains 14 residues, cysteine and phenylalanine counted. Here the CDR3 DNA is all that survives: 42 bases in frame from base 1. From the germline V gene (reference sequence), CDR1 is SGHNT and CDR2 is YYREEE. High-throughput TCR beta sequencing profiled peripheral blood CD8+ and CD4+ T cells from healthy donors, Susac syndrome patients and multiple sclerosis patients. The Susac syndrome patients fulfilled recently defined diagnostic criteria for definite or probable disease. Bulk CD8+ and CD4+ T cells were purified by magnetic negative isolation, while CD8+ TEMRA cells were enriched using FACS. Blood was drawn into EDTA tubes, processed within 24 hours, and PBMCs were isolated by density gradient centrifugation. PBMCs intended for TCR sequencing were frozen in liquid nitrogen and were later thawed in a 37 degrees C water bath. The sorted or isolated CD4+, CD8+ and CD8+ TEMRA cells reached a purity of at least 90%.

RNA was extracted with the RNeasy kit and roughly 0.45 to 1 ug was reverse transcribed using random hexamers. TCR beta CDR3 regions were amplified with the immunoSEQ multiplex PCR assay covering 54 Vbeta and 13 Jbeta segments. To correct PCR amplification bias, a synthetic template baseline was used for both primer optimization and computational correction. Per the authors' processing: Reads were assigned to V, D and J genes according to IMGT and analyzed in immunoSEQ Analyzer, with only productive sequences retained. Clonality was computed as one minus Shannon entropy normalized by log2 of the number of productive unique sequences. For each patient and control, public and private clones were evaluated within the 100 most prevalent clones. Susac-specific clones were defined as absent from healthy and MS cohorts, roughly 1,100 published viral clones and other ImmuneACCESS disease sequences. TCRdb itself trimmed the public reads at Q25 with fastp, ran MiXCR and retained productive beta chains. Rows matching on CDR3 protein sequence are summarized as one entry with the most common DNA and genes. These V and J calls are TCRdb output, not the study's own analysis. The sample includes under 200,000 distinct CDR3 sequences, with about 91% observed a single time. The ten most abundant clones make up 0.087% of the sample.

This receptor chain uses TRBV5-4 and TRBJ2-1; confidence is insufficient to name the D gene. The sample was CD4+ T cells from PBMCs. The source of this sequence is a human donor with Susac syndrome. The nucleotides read TGTGCCAGCAGCTTGCAGGAATTGGCCAGTGAGCAGTTCTTC. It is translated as CASSLQELASEQFF.